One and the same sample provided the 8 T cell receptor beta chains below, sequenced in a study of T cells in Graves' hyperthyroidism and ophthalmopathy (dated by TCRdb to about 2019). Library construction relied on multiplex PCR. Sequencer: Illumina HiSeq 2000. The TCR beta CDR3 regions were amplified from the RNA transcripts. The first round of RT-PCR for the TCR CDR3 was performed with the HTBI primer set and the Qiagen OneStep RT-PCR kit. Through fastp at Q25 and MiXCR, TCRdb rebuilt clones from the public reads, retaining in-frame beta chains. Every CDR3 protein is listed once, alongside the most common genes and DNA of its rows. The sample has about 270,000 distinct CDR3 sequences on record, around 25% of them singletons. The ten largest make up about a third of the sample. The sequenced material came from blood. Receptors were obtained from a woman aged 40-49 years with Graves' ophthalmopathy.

The CDR3 DNA sequence: TGTGCCAGCAGTTCAAGGTGGCGAAGGGAGGATGAAGCTTTCTTT. It is translated as CASSSRWRREDEAFF. V is TRBV27 and J is TRBJ1-1; D is undetermined. CDR1 is MNHEY, CDR2 SMNVEV, per germline (reference sequence). The CDR3 is 15 amino acids. V lost 4 bases to trimming and J lost 7 bases, with 19 bases between them.

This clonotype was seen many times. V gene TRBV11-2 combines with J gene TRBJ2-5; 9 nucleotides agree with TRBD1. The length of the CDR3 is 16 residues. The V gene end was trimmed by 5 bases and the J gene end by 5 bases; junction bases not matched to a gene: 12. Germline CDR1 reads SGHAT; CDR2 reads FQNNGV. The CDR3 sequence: CASSVGTLTGGETQYF. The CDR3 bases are TGTGCCAGCAGCGTGGGGACCTTGACAGGGGGGGAGACCCAGTACTTC.

The CDR3 DNA sequence: TGTGCCATCAGACAACAGGGGGGAGAGACCCAGTACTTC. Its protein is CAIRQQGGETQYF. The chain combines TRBV10-3 with TRBJ2-5; 8 bases map to TRBD1. V shed 6 bases, J shed 4 bases, and the junction held 4 bases outside the gene matches. Germline-derived CDR1 and CDR2 are ENHRY and SYGVKD. The CDR3 is 13 residues long.

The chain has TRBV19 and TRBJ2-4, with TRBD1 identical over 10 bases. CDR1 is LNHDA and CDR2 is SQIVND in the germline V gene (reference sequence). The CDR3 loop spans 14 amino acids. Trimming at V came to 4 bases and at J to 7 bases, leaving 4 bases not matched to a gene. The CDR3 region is CASSTGTGANIQYF. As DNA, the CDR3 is TGTGCCAGTAGTACCGGGACAGGGGCGAACATTCAGTACTTC.

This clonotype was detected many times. The CDR3 DNA follows: TGTGCCAGCAGTGAAGCTTTGCACTCCTACGAGCAGTACTTC. Residues: CASSEALHSYEQYF. The V gene is TRBV6-1, the J gene TRBJ2-7, with unresolved D. This CDR3 comprises 14 residues. The V end lost 0 bases, the J end lost 0 bases, and 6 bases lay between the germline ends. Germline V lookup: CDR1 MNHNS, CDR2 SASEGT.

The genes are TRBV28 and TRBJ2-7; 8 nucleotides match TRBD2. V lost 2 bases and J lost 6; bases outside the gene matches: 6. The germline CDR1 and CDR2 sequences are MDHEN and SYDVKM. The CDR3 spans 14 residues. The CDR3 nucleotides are TGTGCCAGCAGTTTAGCGGGAGGAGGGGGCGAGCAGTACTTC. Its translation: CASSLAGGGGEQYF. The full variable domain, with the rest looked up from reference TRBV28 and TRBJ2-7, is DVKVTQSSRYLVKRTGEKVFLECVQDMDHENMFWYRQDPGLGLRLIYFSYDVKMKEKGDIPEGYSVSREKKERFSLILESASTNQTSMYLCASSLAGGGGEQYFGPGTRLTVT.

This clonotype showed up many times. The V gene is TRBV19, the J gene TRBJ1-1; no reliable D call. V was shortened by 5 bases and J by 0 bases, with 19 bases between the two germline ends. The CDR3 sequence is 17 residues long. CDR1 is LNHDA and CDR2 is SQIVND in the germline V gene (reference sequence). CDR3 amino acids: CASSFRTRSIMNTEAFF. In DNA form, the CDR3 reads TGTGCCAGTAGTTTCCGGACGAGGAGCATCATGAACACTGAAGCTTTCTTT.

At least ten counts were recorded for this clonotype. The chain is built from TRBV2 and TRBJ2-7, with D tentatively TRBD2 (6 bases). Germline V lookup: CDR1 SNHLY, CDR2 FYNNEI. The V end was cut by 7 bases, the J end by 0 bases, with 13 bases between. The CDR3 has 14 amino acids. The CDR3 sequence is CASIAGLVSYEQYF. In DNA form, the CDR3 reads TGTGCCAGCATCGCGGGACTGGTCTCCTACGAGCAGTACTTC.